This TCR beta chain was recorded in a study of Graves' ophthalmopathy and Graves' hyperthyroidism. In this sample, this clonotype turned up a few times. The antigen is undetermined. RNA served as the template for amplifying TCR beta CDR3 regions. Amplification began with first-round RT-PCR using HTBI primers, then second-round multiplex PCR was performed. MiXCR, applied by TCRdb to the multiplex PCR reads, yields one record per CDR3 protein. The sample has 740,000 or so distinct CDR3 sequences, 35% to 50% seen once; the top ten hold around 40%. Study results and limitations: Cross-validated, the 13-signature model showed 87.88%/81.08% sensitivity/specificity, and 80%/75% in the test set. Prediction of ophthalmopathy progression reached roughly 70% sensitivity and approximately 74% specificity.

V dropped 10 bases and J dropped 3 bases, with 12 bases sitting between them. CDR3 length equals 12 residues. Germline CDR1 and CDR2: LNHDA and SQIVND (reference sequence). Where ophthalmopathy was present, donors had moderate-to-severe activity, CAS ≥3, NOSPECS ≥4 and duration under 3 months. Clinicians made diagnoses from clinical symptoms, serum thyroxine, TRAb, thyroid ultrasound and orbital computed tomography. The sequencing input was peripheral blood. The chain uses TRBV19 and TRBJ1-1; a weak D match, TRBD1 (6 bases). This TCR was sampled from an adult man with Graves' ophthalmopathy. The CDR3 coding sequence is TGTGCCACCCAAAGGGGGTACACTGAAGCTTTCTTT. This gives the protein CATQRGYTEAFF.